The 26 T cell receptor beta chains below were found in one sample sequenced in a study of Graves' ophthalmopathy and Graves' hyperthyroidism. RNA served as the template for amplifying TCR beta CDR3 regions. Following a first-round RT-PCR that used HTBI primers, a second-round multiplex PCR was carried out. TCRdb recomputed calls from the multiplex PCR reads with MiXCR, one row per CDR3 protein. The sample includes approximately 460,000 distinct CDR3 sequences, 14% seen only once; the top ten take around 9.8%. The sample consisted of blood. Every receptor here comes from a woman aged 25 to 39 with Graves' ophthalmopathy.

This clonotype was found many times. The chain couples TRBV6-5 to TRBJ2-2; 9 bases fit TRBD2. Germline-derived CDR1 and CDR2 are MNHEY and SVGAGI. This CDR3 spans 17 amino acids. Germline trimming cut 0 bases from V and 4 bases from J; bases unmatched to any gene: 6. CDR3 sequence reads: CASSYSWREGVTGELFF. In nucleotides, the CDR3 is TGTGCCAGCAGTTACTCGTGGCGGGAGGGCGTCACCGGGGAGCTGTTTTTT.

This clonotype was picked up many times. The chain employs TRBV12-3 or TRBV12-4 and TRBJ2-5; D remains unclear. This CDR3 has 13 amino acids. Trimming removed 7 bases at V and 2 bases at J, with 11 bases between. CDR3 sequence reads: CASTLHSQETQYF. CDR3 DNA: TGTGCCAGCACCCTTCACAGTCAAGAGACCCAGTACTTC.

This clonotype was recorded many times. This chain uses TRBV6-5 with TRBJ1-1; D is ambiguous. V was shortened by 0 bases and J by 0 bases, with 8 bases between the two germline ends. This CDR3 comprises 15 residues. From germline, CDR1 is MNHEY and CDR2 SVGAGI. This chain's CDR3 is CASSYSRDLNTEAFF. In DNA, the CDR3 is TGTGCCAGCAGTTACTCGCGGGATCTGAACACTGAAGCTTTCTTT.

This clonotype was detected ten times or more. The rearrangement joins TRBV18 to TRBJ2-5; D not certain. V lost 6 bases and J 5 bases, leaving 10 bases between the germline ends. Looked up from germline, CDR1 is KGHSH and CDR2 is LQKENI. The CDR3 extends over 12 amino acids. The CDR3 nucleotides read TGTGCCAGCTCCAATCGGCTGGAGACCCAGTACTTC. This codes for CASSNRLETQYF.

This clonotype was seen many times. The chain combines TRBV12-3 or TRBV12-4 with TRBJ2-5; 12 bases line up with TRBD2. The trim removed 5 bases at V and 3 bases at J, leaving 4 bases unmatched. This CDR3 region has 15 residues. This CDR3 reads CASSASGGVEETQYF. The CDR3 DNA follows: TGTGCCAGCAGTGCTAGCGGGGGGGTAGAAGAGACCCAGTACTTC.

On this clonotype: The final CDR3 position lacks the conserved phenylalanine or tryptophan, pointing to a likely read error. This chain links TRBV5-1 with TRBJ2-7; D uncertain. The CDR3 runs 15 residues. The germline V and J ends were trimmed by 2 bases and 3 bases, with 15 bases remaining between them. Germline loops: CDR1 SGHRS, CDR2 YFSETQ. In nucleotides, the CDR3 is TGCGCCAGCAGCTTAACTACCGAATATCACTACGAGCAGTACCTC. The encoded protein is CASSLTTEYHYEQYL.

The chain combines TRBV12-3 or TRBV12-4 with TRBJ1-1; possible D gene TRBD1, 5 bases. There are 13 residues in the CDR3. Trimming shortened V by 10 bases and J by 0 bases, and 12 bases separated the two germline ends. CDR3 in amino acids: CATRRGMNTEAFF. CDR3 in DNA: TGTGCCACTCGGAGGGGTATGAACACTGAAGCTTTCTTT.

This clonotype came up many times. The V and J genes are TRBV6-1 and TRBJ1-2, with D maybe TRBD1 (5 bases). Germline assignment: CDR1 MNHNS and CDR2 SASEGT. This CDR3 is 14 amino acids long. V lost 5 bases to trimming and J lost 3 bases, with 13 bases between them. CDR3 DNA: TGTGCCAGCAGTACAGGCGGAGTAGACTATGGCTACACCTTC. It translates to CASSTGGVDYGYTF.

This clonotype was observed many times. The chain has TRBV6-1 and TRBJ2-4; the match to TRBD1 covers 7 bases. This CDR3 has 16 amino acids. V lost 5 bases, J lost 0 bases, and 7 bases stayed unmatched. Germline V gives CDR1 MNHNS, CDR2 SASEGT. CDR3 loop: CASSQGQMIAKNIQYF. The CDR3 nucleotides are TGTGCCAGCAGTCAGGGACAGATGATAGCCAAAAACATTCAGTACTTC.

This clonotype was seen repeatedly, ten times or more. V gene TRBV24-1 combines with J gene TRBJ2-5; TRBD2 aligns across 9 bases. V lost 2 bases to trimming and J lost 4 bases; unmatched junction nucleotides: 13. Germline loops: CDR1 KGHDR, CDR2 SFDVKD. The CDR3 spans 18 residues. CDR3 bases: TGTGCCACCAGTGATTCCAGACCGGCGGGAGGGCCTCGAGAGACCCAGTACTTC. It specifies CATSDSRPAGGPRETQYF.

At least ten counts were recorded for this clonotype. The chain combines TRBV2 with TRBJ2-4, with D perhaps TRBD1 (6 bases). The germline CDR1 and CDR2 sequences are SNHLY and FYNNEI. The CDR3 covers 16 residues. V lost 1 base, J lost 0 bases, and 10 bases lay in between. As DNA, the CDR3 is TGTGCCAGCAGTGAAGAGGGGGATTTAGCCAAAAACATTCAGTACTTC. Its protein product is CASSEEGDLAKNIQYF.

This clonotype was picked up many times. The V call is TRBV5-1, the J call TRBJ2-2; D call uncertain. The CDR3 loop spans 15 amino acids. Trimming took 1 base from V and 1 from J, leaving 8 bases between them. From germline, CDR1 is SGHRS and CDR2 YFSETQ. The CDR3 loop is CASSLSGRNTGELFF. CDR3 in DNA: TGCGCCAGCAGCTTGTCAGGCCGGAACACCGGGGAGCTGTTTTTT.

In this sample, this clonotype turned up many times. V gene TRBV6-2 or TRBV6-3 combines with J gene TRBJ1-5; D perhaps matches TRBD1 (5 bases). V lost 5 bases and J lost 0, with 20 bases in between. This CDR3 has 18 amino acids. CDR1 and CDR2 (germline): MNHEY, SVGEGT. Written as DNA, the CDR3 is TGTGCCAGCAGTCCGGGACTCCCGGATCGGCTTAGCAATCAGCCCCAGCATTTT. This gives the protein CASSPGLPDRLSNQPQHF.

The sample holds many counts of this clonotype. V is TRBV29-1 and J is TRBJ2-7; D not certain. Germline values: CDR1 SQVTM, CDR2 ANQGSEA. V was cut by 4 bases and J by 3 bases, with 10 bases left in between. This CDR3 has 12 residues. DNA of the CDR3: TGCAGCGTTGTCCTACAAAGCTACGAGCAGTACTTC. It codes for CSVVLQSYEQYF.

This clonotype was seen at least ten times. The rearrangement links TRBV20-1 to TRBJ1-1, with 8 bases aligning to TRBD1. J was trimmed by 0 bases and V by 0 bases; bases with no gene match: 0. Germline CDR1 DFQATT, CDR2 SNEGSKA (reference sequence). The CDR3 covers 14 residues. CDR3 amino acids: CSAREDRVNTEAFF. The CDR3 DNA reads as TGCAGTGCTAGAGAGGACAGGGTGAACACTGAAGCTTTCTTT.

This clonotype was picked up many times. The V gene is TRBV28, the J gene TRBJ1-5; TRBD1 aligns across 7 bases. Germline values: CDR1 MDHEN, CDR2 SYDVKM. The CDR3 consists of 15 residues. Losses at the gene ends were 6 bases for V and 9 bases for J; bases not matched to a gene: 14. DNA of the CDR3: TGTGCCAGCAGGAGAACGACAGGGATTTATCGGCCCCAGCATTTT. Translated: CASRRTTGIYRPQHF.

In this sample, this clonotype turned up a few times. A much larger clone lies one base from this, so it may be a read error. The rearrangement uses TRBV20-1 and TRBJ2-7; D gene ambiguous. There are 13 residues in the CDR3. CDR1 is DFQATT, CDR2 SNEGSKA, per germline (reference sequence). CDR3 nucleotides: TGCAGTGCTAGAGCTGGGCTAGTGGGCGAGCAGCACTTC. Amino acids: CSARAGLVGEQHF.

This clonotype has just a few counts. The chain couples TRBV9 to TRBJ2-5, with D unclear. V was shortened by 4 bases and J by 5 bases, with 15 bases between the two germline ends. The CDR3 totals 14 residues. The V gene's germline CDR1 is SGDLS and CDR2 YYNGEE. DNA of the CDR3: TGTGCCAGCAGCCCAGGACCGGAGATGGAGACCCAGTACTTC. Protein product: CASSPGPEMETQYF.

To note about this clonotype: The conserved phenylalanine or tryptophan is not found at the CDR3 terminus, so this likely reflects a read error. The J gene is TRBJ2-5, the V gene TRBV12-3 or TRBV12-4, with D possibly being TRBD1 or TRBD2 (5 bases each). CDR3 length: 15 amino acids. Here the CDR3 reads CASSSGPGYQESQYY. CDR3 coding DNA: TGTGCCAGCAGTTCGGGACCTGGTTACCAAGAGTCCCAGTACTAC.

Ten or more counts support this clonotype. The V and J genes are TRBV6-1 and TRBJ2-7, with unresolved D. CDR1 and CDR2 from the germline V gene are MNHNS and SASEGT. The CDR3 is 12 amino acids. Trimming left V 3 bases short and J 4 bases short, with 7 bases between. CDR3 protein: CASSDDLYEQYF. DNA of the CDR3: TGTGCCAGCAGTGACGACCTATACGAGCAGTACTTC.

The table lists this clonotype with many counts. In DNA form, the CDR3 reads TGTGCCAGCAGTGAAACAGGGGGCGTTGGAAACACCATATATTTT. Translated, it gives CASSETGGVGNTIYF. V and J are TRBV6-1 and TRBJ1-3; 9 bases match TRBD1. V gave up 2 bases and J gave up 3 bases; unmatched junction bases: 2. The CDR3 extends over 15 amino acids. Germline V gene lookup returns CDR1 MNHNS and CDR2 SASEGT.

Ten or more counts support this clonotype. V gene TRBV6-5 combines with J gene TRBJ1-2; TRBD1 agrees at 7 bases. Per germline, CDR1 MNHEY and CDR2 SVGAGI. The trim removed 2 bases at V and 11 bases at J, leaving 5 bases unmatched. This CDR3 is built from 12 residues. The CDR3 DNA is TGTGCCAGCAGTTACGACAGGGCCGGGTACACCTTC. It codes for CASSYDRAGYTF.

This clonotype appeared many times. This chain's CDR3 is CASRFTETGELFF. In nucleotides, the CDR3 is TGTGCCAGCAGATTCACAGAAACCGGGGAGCTGTTTTTT. This rearrangement joins TRBV12-3 or TRBV12-4 to TRBJ2-2; D is unclear. The CDR3 has 13 residues. The V gene lost 6 bases and the J gene lost 5 bases, with 10 bases spanning the gap.

This clonotype was observed many times. A much bigger clone sits one base away, suggesting this may be a read error. The rearrangement uses TRBV27 and TRBJ2-7; TRBD2 agrees at 8 bases. J was trimmed by 2 bases and V by 6 bases; bases with no gene match: 18. CDR1 is MNHEY, CDR2 SMNVEV, per germline (reference sequence). This CDR3 comprises 18 residues. This chain's CDR3 is CASRREGRVQRGTYEQYF. The CDR3 coding sequence is TGTGCCAGCAGACGAGAGGGGCGAGTCCAGCGGGGGACCTACGAGCAGTACTTC.

Comments on this clonotype: This CDR3 fails to terminate in the conserved phenylalanine or tryptophan, so it likely reflects a read error. The limits of the CDR3 on the DNA are not certain, so only TCRdb's listed CDR3 is given. This chain connects TRBV29-1 to TRBJ2-7. Germline loops: CDR1 SQVTM, CDR2 ANQGSEA. Inclusive of both ends, the CDR3 amounts to 13 amino acids. The CDR3 spells CSVERPSSYEQCY.

A remark on this clonotype: The conserved closing phenylalanine or tryptophan is absent in this CDR3, likely reflecting a read error. This rearrangement joins TRBV29-1 to TRBJ1-1, with D perhaps matching TRBD1 (5 bases). Trimming pared 3 bases from V and 0 bases from J, leaving 14 bases between. This CDR3 region has 15 residues. Germline assignment: CDR1 SQVTM and CDR2 ANQGSEA. CDR3 DNA: TGCAGCGTTGAGGGGGATATTCAAATGAACACTGAAGCTTTCTAT. It translates to CSVEGDIQMNTEAFY.